A single sample is the source of the 24 T cell receptor beta chains below, sequenced in a study of T-cell reconstitution after alpha-beta-depleted transplantation in children. As it was prepared, the TCRbeta library received unique molecular identifiers. MiXCR, run by TCRdb on the PCR reads, gives a single entry per CDR3 protein. Among about 270,000 distinct CDR3 sequences listed, about a tenth were seen once. The input for sequencing was PBMCs from the stem cell graft donor, taken from the stem cell graft. These receptors all come from a human donor who donated a stem cell graft to a child with SCID.

This clonotype was counted many times. This chain links TRBV10-3 with TRBJ2-1; 10 positions match TRBD2. This CDR3 is built from 15 residues. V dropped 0 bases and J dropped 8; count of bases not matched to a gene: 4. CDR1 is ENHRY and CDR2 is SYGVKD in the germline V gene. The CDR3 reads CAISESSGGAHEQFF. The CDR3 DNA follows: TGTGCCATCAGTGAGTCCAGCGGGGGGGCTCATGAGCAGTTCTTC.

This clonotype showed up just a few times. The rearrangement joins TRBV24-1 to TRBJ2-3; the D gene could be TRBD1 or TRBD2 (5 bases each). V was clipped by 3 bases and J by 5 bases, with 14 bases between them. Per the germline V gene, CDR1 is KGHDR and CDR2 is SFDVKD. The CDR3 runs to 15 residues. CDR3 sequence (DNA): TGTGCCACCAGTGATCCGAGGGGCGGTCAAGATACGCAGTATTTT. This gives the protein CATSDPRGGQDTQYF.

This clonotype occurred a few times. The V and J genes are TRBV6-1 and TRBJ2-3, with 7 bases aligning to TRBD1. J gave up 2 bases and V 6 bases, and 14 bases lay outside the gene matches. CDR3 length: 17 residues. Germline-derived CDR1 and CDR2 are MNHNS and SASEGT. The CDR3 protein is CASRKTSRDSYTDTQYF. For the CDR3, the DNA is TGTGCCAGCAGGAAGACAAGCCGGGACAGCTACACAGATACGCAGTATTTT.

The V and J genes are TRBV7-9 and TRBJ2-1, with TRBD2 matching over 9 bases. The V segment lost 1 base and the J segment 7 bases; nucleotides outside the gene matches: 8. Germline values: CDR1 SEHNR, CDR2 FQNEAQ (reference sequence). The CDR3 sequence is 16 residues long. CDR3 loop: CASSLERASGENEQFF. DNA of the CDR3: TGTGCCAGCAGCTTAGAACGGGCTAGCGGGGAAAATGAGCAGTTCTTC. The whole variable domain, remainder taken from reference TRBV7-9 and TRBJ2-1, is DTGVSQNPRHKITKRGQNVTFRCDPISEHNRLYWYRQTLGQGPEFLTYFQNEAQLEKSRLLSDRFSAERPKGSFSTLEIQRTEQGDSAMYLCASSLERASGENEQFFGPGTRLTVL.

CDR3 nucleotide sequence: TGTGCCAGCAGCCTCGGGACTAGCGGGGAAGCTAGCACAGATACGCAGTATTTT. Protein sequence: CASSLGTSGEASTDTQYF. This chain links TRBV11-1 with TRBJ2-3; 13 bases match TRBD2. Germline CDR1 SGHAT, CDR2 FQDESV (reference sequence). The CDR3 sequence is 18 residues long. V lost 5 bases, J lost 0 bases, and 8 bases stayed unmatched.

This clonotype was detected a few times. The V and J genes are TRBV5-1 and TRBJ2-5, with 11 bases matching TRBD2. V shed 3 bases, J shed 4 bases, and the junction held 5 bases outside the gene matches. The germline V gene has CDR1 SGHRS and CDR2 YFSETQ. This CDR3 comprises 15 residues. Written as DNA, the CDR3 is TGCGCCAGCAGCTATTTTCTAGCGGGGGGAGAGACCCAGTACTTC. Its protein is CASSYFLAGGETQYF.

This clonotype was counted many times. The chain joins TRBV15 to TRBJ2-3, with a tentative D call TRBD2 (6 bases). Germline V gene data show CDR1 as LNHNV and CDR2 as YYDKDF (reference sequence). There are 16 residues in the CDR3. The V end lost 4 bases, the J end lost 6 bases, and 20 bases lay between the germline ends. The CDR3 here is CATSTSPSAWGDTQYF. CDR3 DNA sequence: TGTGCCACCAGCACATCTCCTAGCGCCTGGGGGGATACGCAGTATTTT.

This clonotype has a handful of counts. The J gene is TRBJ2-5, the V gene TRBV5-1, with a weak D call TRBD1 (5 bases). Trimming took off 0 bases at V and 2 bases at J, with 17 bases between the two ends. Germline CDR1 SGHRS, CDR2 YFSETQ. This CDR3 has 17 amino acids. This CDR3 reads CASSLGGKTSKQETQYF. The CDR3 coding sequence is TGCGCCAGCAGCTTGGGGGGCAAAACCTCGAAGCAAGAGACCCAGTACTTC.

This clonotype was observed at least ten times. The chain joins TRBV10-3 to TRBJ2-6; D is unresolved. There are 16 residues in the CDR3. The ends were cut back, 4 bases at V and 0 bases at J, with 10 bases in the middle. The germline CDR1 and CDR2 sequences are ENHRY and SYGVKD. DNA of the CDR3: TGTGCCATCAGTGGCCCCCCAAGCTCTGGGGCCAACGTCCTGACTTTC. Its translation: CAISGPPSSGANVLTF.

Only a few counts were recorded for this clonotype. The chain employs TRBV27 and TRBJ2-6, with D possibly matching TRBD1 (6 bases). CDR1 and CDR2 from the germline V gene are MNHEY and SMNVEV (reference sequence). The V and J ends lost 3 bases and 2 bases respectively, with 14 bases between them. The CDR3 spans 17 residues. The CDR3: CASSFLTGPAGANVLTF. The CDR3 DNA reads TGTGCCAGCAGTTTCCTTACAGGGCCCGCTGGGGCCAACGTCCTGACTTTC.

This clonotype was seen only a few times. The rearrangement uses TRBV5-1 and TRBJ1-1; the D gene is possibly TRBD1 (5 bases). Germline V gene lookup returns CDR1 SGHRS and CDR2 YFSETQ. The length of the CDR3 is 17 residues. V dropped 4 bases and J dropped 0 bases, with 19 bases sitting between them. CDR3 DNA: TGCGCCAGCAGCCCTGGGGGGAGGGTGGGGCTGAACACTGAAGCTTTCTTT. This sequence encodes CASSPGGRVGLNTEAFF.

The chain carries TRBV20-1 and TRBJ2-5; D remains ambiguous. The CDR3 has 15 amino acids. Trimming cost V 1 base and J 0 bases, with 12 bases left between them. CDR1 and CDR2 from the germline V gene are DFQATT and SNEGSKA (reference sequence). The DNA of the CDR3 is TGCAGTGCTAGAGTCGCAGCGAAAAACCAAGAGACCCAGTACTTC. This codes for CSARVAAKNQETQYF.

The rearrangement links TRBV27 to TRBJ1-5, with D possibly TRBD1 on 6 matching bases. V was trimmed by 0 bases and J by 6 bases, leaving 9 bases between them. Germline V gene data show CDR1 as MNHEY and CDR2 as SMNVEV (reference sequence). There are 14 residues in the CDR3. As DNA, the CDR3 is TGTGCCAGCAGTTTATCAGGGGGGTTTCAGCCCCAGCATTTT. Translating it yields CASSLSGGFQPQHF.

The CDR3 is CASSQESHAGIGSPLHF. The CDR3 nucleotides are TGCGCCAGCAGCCAAGAGTCGCACGCGGGTATCGGTTCACCCCTCCACTTT. The rearrangement joins TRBV4-1 to TRBJ1-6; no reliable D call. The CDR3 sequence is 17 residues long. Between the trimmed V and J ends, which lost 0 bases and 9 bases, there was a span of 18 bases. CDR1 is MGHRA, CDR2 YSYEKL, per germline.

The CDR3 protein is CASSLRRQVAGEQFF. CDR3 DNA sequence: TGTGCCAGCAGTTTACGCCGACAGGTGGCGGGGGAGCAGTTCTTC. This chain joins TRBV12-3 or TRBV12-4 and TRBJ2-1; either TRBD1 or TRBD2 may supply D (6 bases each). The CDR3 covers 15 residues. Trimming left V 2 bases short and J 10 bases short, with 18 bases between.

This rearrangement joins TRBV5-1 to TRBJ2-1, with D possibly being TRBD1 (6 bases). The CDR3 length is 12 residues. V was trimmed by 4 bases and J by 15 bases, leaving 17 bases between them. CDR1 and CDR2 (germline): SGHRS, YFSETQ. CDR3 loop: CASSVTGQFRFF. The CDR3 nucleotides read TGCGCCAGCAGCGTTACGGGACAATTCCGGTTCTTC.

The V call is TRBV12-3 or TRBV12-4, the J call TRBJ1-2; D call uncertain. V was shortened by 2 bases and J by 8 bases, with 9 bases between the two germline ends. This CDR3 contains 12 residues. In nucleotides, the CDR3 is TGTGCCAGCAGTTTATGGGGTAACGGCTACACCTTC. Its translation is CASSLWGNGYTF.

This clonotype was detected many times. The CDR3 loop is CSAKGGGREQYF. The CDR3 DNA sequence: TGCAGTGCCAAGGGGGGGGGCCGCGAGCAGTACTTC. This rearrangement joins TRBV20-1 to TRBJ2-7; possibly TRBD2 for D (7 bases). The CDR3 length is 12 residues. V shed 6 bases and J shed 6 bases, with 15 bases lying between them. Germline V gene sequence: CDR1 DFQATT, CDR2 SNEGSKA (reference sequence).

This clonotype was seen a handful of times. The V gene is TRBV5-8, the J gene TRBJ2-7, with TRBD1 matching over 8 bases. Germline CDR1 SGHTS, CDR2 YDEGEE. The CDR3 is 15 amino acids. Losses at the gene ends were 0 bases for V and 2 bases for J; bases not matched to a gene: 4. The DNA of the CDR3 is TGTGCCAGCAGCTTGGATCCAGGGGGCACCTACGAGCAGTACTTC. Protein sequence: CASSLDPGGTYEQYF.

This clonotype was recorded at least ten times. V usage is TRBV25-1 and J usage is TRBJ1-2, with 9 bases lining up with TRBD1. The length of the CDR3 is 15 residues. Germline trimming cut 4 bases from V and 8 bases from J; bases unmatched to any gene: 11. CDR1 MGHDK and CDR2 SYGVNS come from the germline V gene. The CDR3 here is CASSGGTGSHKGYTF. The CDR3 nucleotides are TGTGCCAGCAGTGGGGGGACAGGGAGTCATAAAGGCTACACCTTC.

This CDR3 reads CASSMITSGSQETQYF. CDR3 in DNA: TGCGCCAGCAGCATGATCACTAGCGGGTCGCAAGAGACCCAGTACTTC. V and J are TRBV5-1 and TRBJ2-5; 9 positions match TRBD2. The V gene end was trimmed by 4 bases and the J gene end by 2 bases; junction bases not matched to a gene: 9. Germline CDR1 SGHRS, CDR2 YFSETQ. The length of the CDR3 is 16 residues.

Many counts were recorded for this clonotype. CDR3 amino acids: CASSQVGGIQYF. CDR3 sequence (DNA): TGTGCCAGCAGCCAAGTCGGCGGAATTCAGTACTTC. This rearrangement joins TRBV3-1 to TRBJ2-4; D is unclear. CDR3 length: 12 amino acids. The germline V gene has CDR1 LGHDT and CDR2 YNNKEL (reference sequence). V was trimmed by 1 base and J by 10 bases, leaving 8 bases between them.

The V gene is TRBV18, the J gene TRBJ2-1; tentatively, D is TRBD2 (7 bases). Between the trimmed V and J ends, which lost 6 bases and 3 bases, there was a span of 15 bases. Germline-derived CDR1 and CDR2 are KGHSH and LQKENI. This CDR3 region has 15 residues. DNA for the CDR3: TGTGCCAGCTCTCTTCGAGGGGGGGACTACAATGAGCAGTTCTTC. This sequence encodes CASSLRGGDYNEQFF.

This clonotype occurred a few times. The chain couples TRBV10-3 to TRBJ2-3; D gene uncertain. CDR3 length equals 18 residues. V lost 3 bases, J lost 0 bases, and 19 bases lay in between. CDR1 is ENHRY, CDR2 SYGVKD, per germline. The CDR3 nucleotides read TGTGCCATCAGTGATCGGGTAGCCCCCCTATCTAGCACAGATACGCAGTATTTT. As protein: CAISDRVAPLSSTDTQYF.